This T cell receptor beta chain was observed in a study of response to subunit inactivated influenza vaccine. CDR1 and CDR2 from the germline V gene are DFQATT and SNEGSKA (reference sequence). The CDR3 sequence is 14 residues long. V gave up 5 bases and J gave up 4 bases; unmatched junction bases: 8. TCRdb re-called the RT-PCR reads through MiXCR, storing one row per CDR3 protein. Among 500,000 to 550,000 distinct CDR3 sequences listed, roughly a quarter were seen once. These data were also filed under a second study, of T cells expressing NK-cell markers. That work adds: Generation of TCR beta cDNA was performed by 5'RACE template switching incorporating UMIs. Researchers got TCR beta repertoires out of sorted CD3+CD56+NKG2C+, CD3+CD56+NKG2C- and CD3+CD56-NKG2C+ T cells. Among the eight sequenced donors, seven tested HCMV-seropositive and one tested seronegative. With an anti-gamma-delta TCR antibody, sorting in several experiments was kept to alpha-beta TCR T cells. Dominant NKG2C+ clonotype frequencies of roughly 1.0-7.0% of CD8+ T cells were measured in 5 or 6 donors.

The TCR was taken from a man between 50 and 59 years old who received an inactivated influenza vaccine. The chain recombines TRBV20-1 with TRBJ2-3, with TRBD1 matching over 8 bases. The sample here was CD4+ T cells sorted from PBMCs, taken roughly 12 days after vaccination. The CDR3 bases are TGCAGTGCTCAGGCCCCAGGGGGCCCAGATACGCAGTATTTT. It encodes CSAQAPGGPDTQYF.